This TCR beta chain was sequenced for a study of T cells in tumors and immune-related adverse events (dated by TCRdb to the early 2020s). Using the immunoSEQ assay, the TCR beta locus was amplified and sequenced, producing bulk TCR Vbeta CDR3 data. On the authors' methods: CDR3s were excluded if they were non-productive, were shorter than 7 amino acids, or did not start with C or end with F/W. Only specimens with at least 1000 reads were analysed, and clonotypes were defined at the amino acid level. Clonality was computed as 1 minus Pielou's evenness. Library sizes were equalized by abundance-weighted random subsampling with replacement, which was repeated 100 times so that 95% confidence intervals could be reported. Repertoire overlap was quantified using the Morisita overlap index, and the top 40 clones per specimen were examined for overlap with the irAE. What TCRdb holds here is the immuneACCESS table cut down to in-frame rearrangements. Part of the clones is not present; checked against another copy, under half of the missing clones reflect an unresolved V gene, and the others are unexplained. Clonal size and the V and J genes are those of that table, whereas D and trimming came from the DNA. This sample holds about 22,000 clones; under 95% were observed only once. Together, the top ten hold approximately 1.5% of the sample.

Spanning cysteine to phenylalanine, the CDR3 consists of 15 amino acids. The retained sequence is limited to the CDR3, 45 bases, with the frame set at the first base. CDR1 and CDR2 are drawn from the germline V gene (reference sequence): SGHAT, FQDESV. The junction shows trimming of 5 bases on V and 6 bases on J, and the gene matches do not reach 10 bases of it. What this sample's treatment or condition label stands for: nivolumab (PD-1 blockade) given before sampling. The DNeasy Blood and Tissue Kit was used to extract DNA from the formalin-fixed paraffin-embedded specimens. Notes on this clone: The antigen this receptor binds is unknown. No base qualities exist here, and no much larger clone lies one base off it.

In this chain, TRBV11-1 is recombined with TRBJ2-1; the junction holds 7 bases that match TRBD1. Sample: lymph node tissue, taken from a patient treated with anti-PD-1 therapy. This receptor was taken from a female donor with metastatic renal cell carcinoma. The CDR3 is CASSPTGQAPNEQFF. At the DNA level, the sequence is TGTGCCAGCAGCCCGACAGGGCAGGCCCCCAATGAGCAGTTCTTC.